The rows below give T cell receptor beta chains drawn from one sample of a study of cytomegalovirus exposure and HLA in healthy donors. This table comes from immunoSEQ multiplex PCR, and its TCRdb copy is limited to in-frame clones, with some not included. The sample shows 150,000 to 200,000 clones, roughly 80% of them seen only once. Sample: PBMCs. The receptor source for this set is a man aged 25 to 45 in good health and CMV-seropositive. CDR3s include the opening cysteine and the closing phenylalanine or tryptophan. Each record gives: D gene, clone size, J gene, V gene, CDR3 DNA, CDR3 protein. A D gene is named only where the DNA matches it firmly. A clone size is listed for some rows: how often the clone was seen (once, few, many), or a class if it is expanded.

d_gene: .; abundance: .; j_gene: TRBJ2-7; v_gene: TRBV9; CDR3nt: TGTGCCAGCAGCCCCTCGGCGGGGCTCCACTACGAGCAGTACTTC; CDR3aa: CASSPSAGLHYEQYF
d_gene: TRBD2; abundance: .; j_gene: TRBJ2-3; v_gene: TRBV27; CDR3nt: TGTGCCAGCAGTCCCGCCAGTGGGACTAGCAACACAGATACGCAGTATTTT; CDR3aa: CASSPASGTSNTDTQYF
d_gene: TRBD1; abundance: many; j_gene: TRBJ2-7; v_gene: TRBV2; CDR3nt: TGTGCCAGCTTCGTCCGGGACAGGGTCTACGAGCAGTACTTC; CDR3aa: CASFVRDRVYEQYF
d_gene: .; abundance: once; j_gene: TRBJ1-6; v_gene: TRBV5-1; CDR3nt: TGCGCCAGCAGCTTCCTCGCGAGATTGAATTCACCCCTCCACTTT; CDR3aa: CASSFLARLNSPLHF
d_gene: .; abundance: once; j_gene: TRBJ2-1; v_gene: TRBV10-3; CDR3nt: TGTGCCATCACCCTTAGCGTCGGGGGTTCCTCCTACAATGAGCAGTTCTTC; CDR3aa: CAITLSVGGSSYNEQFF
d_gene: TRBD2; abundance: .; j_gene: TRBJ2-3; v_gene: TRBV19; CDR3nt: TGTGCCAGTAGCACCCCCGGGGGGGCCTGGACAGATACGCAGTATTTT; CDR3aa: CASSTPGGAWTDTQYF
d_gene: TRBD1; abundance: .; j_gene: TRBJ1-1; v_gene: TRBV9; CDR3nt: TGTGCCAGCAGCGGGAACGGGACAGGGAACACTGAAGCTTTCTTT; CDR3aa: CASSGNGTGNTEAFF
d_gene: .; abundance: few; j_gene: TRBJ1-1; v_gene: TRBV29-1; CDR3nt: TGCAGCGTTGGAACAGGGCTTAGTGCGAACACTGAAGCTTTCTTT; CDR3aa: CSVGTGLSANTEAFF
d_gene: .; abundance: few; j_gene: TRBJ1-3; v_gene: TRBV4-1; CDR3nt: TGCGCCAGCAGCCAAGCCAGCTCTGGAAACACCATATATTTT; CDR3aa: CASSQASSGNTIYF
d_gene: .; abundance: .; j_gene: TRBJ2-3; v_gene: TRBV4-3; CDR3nt: TGCGCCAGCAGCCTATGGGGGGGGGCCGCAGATACGCAGTATTTT; CDR3aa: CASSLWGGAADTQYF
d_gene: TRBD2; abundance: .; j_gene: TRBJ2-5; v_gene: TRBV5-6; CDR3nt: TGTGCCAGCAGCTTGGTTGGGCTAGCGGGGGTGAGAGAGACCCAGTACTTC; CDR3aa: CASSLVGLAGVRETQYF
d_gene: .; abundance: .; j_gene: TRBJ2-7; v_gene: TRBV7-2; CDR3nt: TGTGCCAGCAGCTTAGAGCCCCTCCTCGAGCAGTACTTC; CDR3aa: CASSLEPLLEQYF
d_gene: TRBD2; abundance: .; j_gene: TRBJ2-3; v_gene: TRBV9; CDR3nt: TGTGCCAGCAGCGCTTCGGGACTAGGTACAGATACGCAGTATTTT; CDR3aa: CASSASGLGTDTQYF
d_gene: TRBD2; abundance: .; j_gene: TRBJ2-7; v_gene: TRBV28; CDR3nt: TGTGCCAGCACCAGCGGGGGCCGTACCTACGAGCAGTACTTC; CDR3aa: CASTSGGRTYEQYF
d_gene: .; abundance: .; j_gene: TRBJ1-1; v_gene: TRBV5-5; CDR3nt: TGTGCCAGCAGCTTGGCCTCTGACACTGAAGCTTTCTTT; CDR3aa: CASSLASDTEAFF
d_gene: .; abundance: .; j_gene: TRBJ2-6; v_gene: TRBV7-2; CDR3nt: TGTGCCAGCAGCTTATGGGGCGGTGGGGCCAACGTCCTGACTTTC; CDR3aa: CASSLWGGGANVLTF
d_gene: TRBD1; abundance: .; j_gene: TRBJ2-2; v_gene: TRBV27; CDR3nt: TGTGCCAGCAGTTTGACAGGACCCAGGGGGACCGGGGAGCTGTTTTTT; CDR3aa: CASSLTGPRGTGELFF
d_gene: .; abundance: .; j_gene: TRBJ1-2; v_gene: TRBV6-5; CDR3nt: TGTGCCAGCAGTTACGTGGGGGGGCACGGCTATGGCTACACCTTC; CDR3aa: CASSYVGGHGYGYTF
d_gene: TRBD2; abundance: .; j_gene: TRBJ2-5; v_gene: TRBV5-4; CDR3nt: TGTGCCAGCAGCTTGGGATTGGGGGGAGGGGAGACCCAGTACTTC; CDR3aa: CASSLGLGGGETQYF
d_gene: .; abundance: .; j_gene: TRBJ2-7; v_gene: TRBV4-2; CDR3nt: TGTGCCAGCAGCCCCGAAGATAACCACAGGGTAATATACGAGCAGTACTTC; CDR3aa: CASSPEDNHRVIYEQYF
d_gene: .; abundance: .; j_gene: TRBJ1-1; v_gene: TRBV11-2; CDR3nt: TGTGCCAGCACAAGGGAGATGATCCATGATGCTTTCTTT; CDR3aa: CASTREMIHDAFF
d_gene: .; abundance: .; j_gene: TRBJ1-6; v_gene: TRBV5-8; CDR3nt: TGTGCCAGCCAAACAGGGAATGGAGATAATTCACCCCTCCACTTT; CDR3aa: CASQTGNGDNSPLHF
d_gene: TRBD2; abundance: .; j_gene: TRBJ2-7; v_gene: TRBV5-4; CDR3nt: TGTGCCAGCAGCTCACACACTAGCGGGAACTCCTACGAGCAGTACTTC; CDR3aa: CASSSHTSGNSYEQYF
d_gene: TRBD2; abundance: .; j_gene: TRBJ2-7; v_gene: TRBV6-6; CDR3nt: TGTGCCAGCAGTTCCTTCGGGAGGGACCCCTCCTACGAGCAGTACTTC; CDR3aa: CASSSFGRDPSYEQYF
d_gene: TRBD1; abundance: .; j_gene: TRBJ2-7; v_gene: TRBV19; CDR3nt: TGTGCCAGTAGTATGCGACCGGGACAGGGGACCTTAGGGCAGTACTTC; CDR3aa: CASSMRPGQGTLGQYF
d_gene: TRBD1; abundance: .; j_gene: TRBJ2-5; v_gene: TRBV10-3; CDR3nt: TGTGCCATCAGTCCGAGGGGGCTAGGGGAGACCCAGTACTTC; CDR3aa: CAISPRGLGETQYF
d_gene: TRBD1; abundance: .; j_gene: TRBJ1-6; v_gene: TRBV5-8; CDR3nt: TGTGCCAGCAGCCCAGACAGGGGGCACTCACCCCTCCACTTT; CDR3aa: CASSPDRGHSPLHF
d_gene: .; abundance: .; j_gene: TRBJ1-6; v_gene: TRBV7-9; CDR3nt: TGTGCCAGCAGCCGCGCGCAGGGTAATTCACCCCTCCACTTT; CDR3aa: CASSRAQGNSPLHF
d_gene: TRBD1; abundance: .; j_gene: TRBJ1-1; v_gene: TRBV9; CDR3nt: TGTGCCAGCAGCGTCACAGGGGGAGAAGCTTTCTTT; CDR3aa: CASSVTGGEAFF
d_gene: TRBD1; abundance: few; j_gene: TRBJ2-5; v_gene: TRBV29-1; CDR3nt: TGCAGCGTTGAAGATGACAGGGTAGTGGAGACCCAGTACTTC; CDR3aa: CSVEDDRVVETQYF
d_gene: TRBD1; abundance: .; j_gene: TRBJ1-1; v_gene: TRBV5-6; CDR3nt: TGTGCCAGCAGCCGACCGGGACAGGAAATAGTCACTGAAGCTTTCTTT; CDR3aa: CASSRPGQEIVTEAFF
d_gene: TRBD1; abundance: .; j_gene: TRBJ2-1; v_gene: TRBV6-4; CDR3nt: TGTGCCAGCAGCAACACTGGACAGGGGTCCTACAATGAGCAGTTCTTC; CDR3aa: CASSNTGQGSYNEQFF
d_gene: TRBD1; abundance: .; j_gene: TRBJ1-1; v_gene: TRBV11-2; CDR3nt: TGTGCCAGCAGCTTAGGGGAGCCGGGACAGGGGCACACTGAAGCTTTCTTT; CDR3aa: CASSLGEPGQGHTEAFF
d_gene: .; abundance: many; j_gene: TRBJ1-1; v_gene: TRBV20-1; CDR3nt: TGCAGTGGACAGGAGAACACTGAAGCTTTCTTT; CDR3aa: CSGQENTEAFF
d_gene: .; abundance: few; j_gene: TRBJ1-5; v_gene: TRBV28; CDR3nt: TGTGCCAGCAGGGACGGAGGGATTCAGCCCCAGCATTTT; CDR3aa: CASRDGGIQPQHF
d_gene: TRBD1; abundance: once; j_gene: TRBJ1-1; v_gene: TRBV5-4; CDR3nt: TGTGCCAGCAGCCCCGGGACAGGGGGGATCACTGAAGCTTTCTTT; CDR3aa: CASSPGTGGITEAFF
d_gene: TRBD1; abundance: .; j_gene: TRBJ1-5; v_gene: TRBV10-1; CDR3nt: TGCGCCAGCCTGGACAGGGTCTTGTTAGACGGCCACGTCCATCAGCCCCAGCATTTT; CDR3aa: CASLDRVLLDGHVHQPQHF
d_gene: .; abundance: .; j_gene: TRBJ1-1; v_gene: TRBV2; CDR3nt: TGTGCGTCGGACGGGATTCTTGGGCCTGAAGCTTTCTTT; CDR3aa: CASDGILGPEAFF
d_gene: .; abundance: .; j_gene: TRBJ2-3; v_gene: TRBV19; CDR3nt: TGTGCCAGTAGTATTGGGGAGGATACGCAGTATTTT; CDR3aa: CASSIGEDTQYF
d_gene: TRBD1; abundance: .; j_gene: TRBJ1-3; v_gene: TRBV28; CDR3nt: TGTGCCAGCAGTGCTCCCGGGACAGTCTCTGGAAACACCATATATTTT; CDR3aa: CASSAPGTVSGNTIYF
d_gene: TRBD1; abundance: few; j_gene: TRBJ1-6; v_gene: TRBV6-5; CDR3nt: TGTGCCAGCAGTTACTACAACAGGGGTTATTCACCCCTCCACTTT; CDR3aa: CASSYYNRGYSPLHF
d_gene: .; abundance: .; j_gene: TRBJ2-5; v_gene: TRBV5-6; CDR3nt: TGTGCCAGCAGCTACCCGCGGCAGGGCGAACAAGAGACCCAGTACTTC; CDR3aa: CASSYPRQGEQETQYF
d_gene: TRBD2; abundance: once; j_gene: TRBJ2-1; v_gene: TRBV7-3; CDR3nt: TGTGCCAGCAGCTTAACGGCGGGAGTGGGCCATGAGCAGTTCTTC; CDR3aa: CASSLTAGVGHEQFF
d_gene: .; abundance: .; j_gene: TRBJ2-2; v_gene: TRBV29-1; CDR3nt: TGCAGCGTCTATGTAACCGGGGAGCTGTTTTTT; CDR3aa: CSVYVTGELFF
d_gene: .; abundance: .; j_gene: TRBJ2-5; v_gene: TRBV15; CDR3nt: TGTGCCACCAGCAGCGAGAGATACGGGACCCAGTACTTC; CDR3aa: CATSSERYGTQYF
d_gene: .; abundance: .; j_gene: TRBJ2-7; v_gene: TRBV10-3; CDR3nt: TGTGCCATCGGCCGGACAGAAGACTCCTACGAGCAGTACTTC; CDR3aa: CAIGRTEDSYEQYF